The rows below give T cell receptor beta chains drawn from one sample of a study of blood T cell repertoires in COVID-19. Method: immunoSEQ multiplex PCR; TCRdb's copy keeps in-frame clones and lacks some. The profile shows around 62,000 clones, more than 70% of them singletons. Sequenced sample: peripheral blood. These receptors were taken from a man aged 45 to 65 with active COVID-19. The CDR3 runs from the conserved cysteine through the conserved F or W. The D gene is left open where the match is weak. Clone size is given for some rows only: seen once, a few or many times, or a class if the clone is expanded.

V gene,D gene,J gene,clone size,CDR3 DNA,CDR3 protein
TRBV7-9,.,TRBJ2-3,.,TGTGCCAGCAGCTCGGGGAGGAGTACAGATACGCAGTATTTT,CASSSGRSTDTQYF
TRBV30,TRBD1,TRBJ1-6,.,TGTGCCTGGAGTACAGGACAGGGAAATTCACCCCTCCACTTT,CAWSTGQGNSPLHF
TRBV3-1/TRBV3-2,.,TRBJ1-5,few,TGTGCCAGCAGCCAAGCGCAGGGGCATCAGCCCCAGCATTTT,CASSQAQGHQPQHF
TRBV7-2,.,TRBJ2-1,.,TGTGCCAGCAGCTTAATCTCACGGGAACATGAGCAGTTCTTC,CASSLISREHEQFF
TRBV6-1,.,TRBJ1-2,.,TGTGCCAGCAGTGAATGGCTTGGCTACACCTTC,CASSEWLGYTF
TRBV11-2,TRBD1,TRBJ2-7,.,TGTGCCAGCAGCTTAGGTAACAGGGGTCGTACCTACGAGCAGTACTTC,CASSLGNRGRTYEQYF
TRBV5-6,TRBD1,TRBJ1-6,.,TGTGCCAGCAGCACCGGGACAGATTCACCCCTCCACTTT,CASSTGTDSPLHF
TRBV5-8,TRBD1,TRBJ2-7,.,TGTGCCAGCAGCCGGACAGGGCTGACCTACGAGCAGTACTTC,CASSRTGLTYEQYF
TRBV27,.,TRBJ1-5,.,TGTGCCAGCAGTTTGTTAGGGACTGATAGCAATCAGCCCCAGCATTTT,CASSLLGTDSNQPQHF
TRBV7-9,.,TRBJ1-5,.,TGTGCCAGCAGCCGAGCGGGGGCTGGCAATCAGCCCCAGCATTTT,CASSRAGAGNQPQHF
TRBV2,TRBD1,TRBJ2-3,.,TGTGCCAGCGGGACAGGGGGGGGCACAGATACGCAGTATTTT,CASGTGGGTDTQYF
TRBV14,.,TRBJ2-3,.,TGTGCCAGCAGCCAAAGGACATTACATAGAGATACGCAGTATTTT,CASSQRTLHRDTQYF
TRBV19,.,TRBJ2-3,.,TGTGCCAGTAGTAATAGGGGCCCCAGCACAGATACGCAGTATTTT,CASSNRGPSTDTQYF
TRBV5-1,.,TRBJ2-2,.,TGCGCCAGCAGCTTGGCCGAAGTCAGGGATACCGGGGAGCTGTTTTTT,CASSLAEVRDTGELFF
TRBV19,.,TRBJ1-5,.,TGTGCCAGTAGTCTGAGAGGAAGGGGACAGCCCCAGCATTTT,CASSLRGRGQPQHF
TRBV6-1,.,TRBJ1-2,medium-sized,TGTGCCAGCAGTGAAGGCGGCACTAACTATGGCTACACCTTC,CASSEGGTNYGYTF
TRBV29-1,TRBD2,TRBJ2-1,.,TGCAGCGTTCCAAGCGGGAGAATTGGTTCCTACAATGAGCAGTTCTTC,CSVPSGRIGSYNEQFF
TRBV6-2/TRBV6-3,TRBD1,TRBJ2-2,.,TGTGCCAGCAGTCCGAGGGGACAGGGGGCTTGGTTTACCGGGGAGCTGTTTTTT,CASSPRGQGAWFTGELFF
TRBV5-1,TRBD1,TRBJ1-6,.,TGCGCCAGCAGCTTGGATGGGACAGTGGAAAATTCACCCCTCCACTTT,CASSLDGTVENSPLHF
TRBV6-5,TRBD1,TRBJ2-5,.,TGTGCCAGCAGTTACTCGACAGGGGGCACGAAGACCCAGTACTTC,CASSYSTGGTKTQYF
TRBV6-5,.,TRBJ2-3,.,TGTGCCAGCAGCCCCGGGTTCACAGATACGCAGTATTTT,CASSPGFTDTQYF
TRBV7-8,TRBD1,TRBJ1-2,.,TGTGCCAGCAGCTTAGGAGGGACAGGTCTTTACTATGGCTACACCTTC,CASSLGGTGLYYGYTF
TRBV29-1,.,TRBJ2-7,.,TGCAGCGTTGAATTCCGCTACGAGCAGTACTTC,CSVEFRYEQYF
TRBV4-1,.,TRBJ1-4,.,TGCGCCAGCAGCCGCACACGGAGTAATGAAAAACTGTTTTTT,CASSRTRSNEKLFF